This T cell receptor (beta chain) was identified during a study of identical twins. Each CDR3 protein is one row after TCRdb ran MiXCR on the 5' RACE reads. The sample holds hundreds of thousands of distinct CDR3 sequences, about 20% seen once. Germline V gives CDR1 WSHSY, CDR2 SAAADI. J gave up 2 bases and V 6 bases, and 11 bases lay outside the gene matches. CDR3 size: 17 residues. These data also formed part of another study, on T cells expressing NK-cell markers. Turning to that study: NKG2C+ dominant clonotype frequencies in about six donors were roughly 1.0-7.0% of CD8+ T cells.

The clonotype was recovered from a woman aged 18 to 35 in good health. V is TRBV10-2 and J is TRBJ2-3; 10 bases map to TRBD2. What was sequenced was PBMCs. CDR3 region: CASSRFRTSGPTDTQYF. The CDR3 bases are TGCGCCAGCAGCCGTTTTCGGACTAGCGGACCCACAGATACGCAGTATTTT.